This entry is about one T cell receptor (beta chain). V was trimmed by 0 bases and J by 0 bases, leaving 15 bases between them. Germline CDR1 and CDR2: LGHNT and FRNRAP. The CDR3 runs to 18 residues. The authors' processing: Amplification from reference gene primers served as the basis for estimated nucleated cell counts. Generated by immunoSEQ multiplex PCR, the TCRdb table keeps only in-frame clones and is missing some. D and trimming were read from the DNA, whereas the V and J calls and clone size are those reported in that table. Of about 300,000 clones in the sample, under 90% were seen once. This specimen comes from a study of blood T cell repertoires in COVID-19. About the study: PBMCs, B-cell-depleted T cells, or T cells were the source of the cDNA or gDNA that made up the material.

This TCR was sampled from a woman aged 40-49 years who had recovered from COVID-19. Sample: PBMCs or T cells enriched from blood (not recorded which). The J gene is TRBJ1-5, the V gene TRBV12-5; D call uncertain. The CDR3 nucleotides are TGTGCTAGTGGTTTGGTACGATCCAGTGACATTAGCAATCAGCCCCAGCATTTT. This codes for CASGLVRSSDISNQPQHF. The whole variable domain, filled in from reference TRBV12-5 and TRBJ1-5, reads DARVTQTPRHKVTEMGQEVTMRCQPILGHNTVFWYRQTMMQGLELLAYFRNRAPLDDSGMPKDRFSAEMPDATLATLKIQPSEPRDSAVYFCASGLVRSSDISNQPQHFGDGTRLSIL.